This TCR beta chain was captured in a study of T cells in Graves' hyperthyroidism and ophthalmopathy. Hyperthyroidism, newly diagnosed and lasting under 2 months, affected patients aged 18 to 65. Patients were excluded for uncontrolled infection, other autoimmune disease, pregnancy or lactation. Germline CDR1 and CDR2: SGHTA and FQGNSA. The V gene end was trimmed by 2 bases and the J gene end by 3 bases; junction bases not matched to a gene: 1. The CDR3 has 14 amino acids. Researchers took RNA transcripts and amplified the TCR beta CDR3 regions from them. In the first-round RT-PCR of the TCR CDR3, the HTBI primer set was used. TCRdb used MiXCR to reprocess the multiplex PCR reads, holding one entry per CDR3 protein. The sample records some 140,000 distinct CDR3 sequences, roughly 23% being singletons. This clonotype was observed at least ten times.

The J gene is TRBJ2-7, the V gene TRBV7-2, with 10 bases identical to TRBD2. The specimen sequenced was blood. The clonotype was recovered from a woman aged 45-65 years with Graves' hyperthyroidism that later progressed to Graves' ophthalmopathy. This chain's CDR3 is CASSLTSGNYEQYF. The CDR3 DNA sequence: TGTGCCAGCAGCTTAACTAGCGGGAACTACGAGCAGTACTTC.